The present TCR beta chain was sequenced within a study of vaccination effects on CD4 cells after COVID-19. Study in general: BNT162b2 vaccine or mRNA-1273 vaccine was given to participants in two doses. Sampling of a couple of convalescent patients took place 16 days and one week prior to vaccination. Study results and limitations: Marked clonal contraction was seen in infection- and vaccine-induced clones late after vaccination.

Antigen-specific CD4+ T cells were expanded (with viral peptide pools) by the ViraFEST assay ahead of sequencing. Culture proceeded for approximately 10 days, and CD4+ T cells were then isolated. The person acquired a PCR-confirmed SARS-CoV-2 infection between March and December 2020. For each well, 1.5 million to 2 million PBMC were cultured with 8.5 to 10 IU/ml IL-2 and around 10 ug/ml peptides. The V gene's germline CDR1 is SNHLY and CDR2 FYNNEI. The CDR3 loop spans 14 amino acids. V was shortened by 4 bases and J by 7 bases, with 16 bases between the two germline ends. Clones were read by immunoSEQ multiplex PCR, and TCRdb kept only the in-frame ones, dropping some. Of around 30,000 clones in the sample, 69% were seen once. In the case of this clone: Its antigen remains unknown.

The specimen comprised CD4+ T cells from PBMCs cultured with SARS-CoV-2 spike peptides, sampled before COVID-19 vaccination. This clonotype originated in a human donor who had a prior SARS-CoV-2 infection. The rearrangement links TRBV2 to TRBJ1-1; a possible D gene is TRBD1 (5 bases). CDR3 nucleotide sequence: TGTGCCAGCAGTGTCAGGGTGGGGAATAGTGAAGCTTTCTTT. Protein product: CASSVRVGNSEAFF.